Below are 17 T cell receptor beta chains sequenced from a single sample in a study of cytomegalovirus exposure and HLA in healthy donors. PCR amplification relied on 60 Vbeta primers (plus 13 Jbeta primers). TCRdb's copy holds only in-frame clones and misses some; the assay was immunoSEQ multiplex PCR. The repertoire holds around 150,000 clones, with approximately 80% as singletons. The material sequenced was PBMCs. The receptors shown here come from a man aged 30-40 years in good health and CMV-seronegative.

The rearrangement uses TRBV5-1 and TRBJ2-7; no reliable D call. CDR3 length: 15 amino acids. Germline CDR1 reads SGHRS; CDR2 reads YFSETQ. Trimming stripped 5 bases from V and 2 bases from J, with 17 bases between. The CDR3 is CASSLRGEAAYEQYF. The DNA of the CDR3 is TGCGCCAGCAGTCTGCGTGGCGAGGCGGCCTACGAGCAGTACTTC.

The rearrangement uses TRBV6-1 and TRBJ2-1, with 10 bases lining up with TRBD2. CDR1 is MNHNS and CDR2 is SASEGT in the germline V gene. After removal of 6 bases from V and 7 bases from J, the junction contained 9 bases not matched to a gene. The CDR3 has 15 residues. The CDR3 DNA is TGTGCCAGCAGCTGGGCTAGCGGGAGTACGAATGAGCAGTTCTTC. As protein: CASSWASGSTNEQFF.

CDR3: CASSLERQAYGYTF. DNA of the CDR3: TGTGCCAGCAGCTTGGAGCGGCAAGCCTATGGCTACACCTTC. This chain joins TRBV5-6 and TRBJ1-2, with unresolved D. This CDR3 has 14 amino acids. Germline V gene lookup returns CDR1 SGHDT and CDR2 YYEEEE. V lost 0 bases to trimming and J lost 4 bases, with 10 bases between them.

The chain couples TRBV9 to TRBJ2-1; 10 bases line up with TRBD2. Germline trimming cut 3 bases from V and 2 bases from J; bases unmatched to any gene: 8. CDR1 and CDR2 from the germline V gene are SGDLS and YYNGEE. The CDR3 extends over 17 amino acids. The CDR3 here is CASSGARGLAPYNEQFF. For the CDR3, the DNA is TGTGCCAGCAGCGGCGCCAGGGGACTAGCGCCCTACAATGAGCAGTTCTTC.

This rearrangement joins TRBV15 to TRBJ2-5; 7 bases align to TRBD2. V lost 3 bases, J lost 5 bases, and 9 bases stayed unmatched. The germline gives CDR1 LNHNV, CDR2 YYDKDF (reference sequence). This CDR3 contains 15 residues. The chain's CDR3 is CATSSSGLVVETQYF. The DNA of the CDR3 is TGTGCCACCAGCAGTTCAGGACTAGTAGTGGAGACCCAGTACTTC.

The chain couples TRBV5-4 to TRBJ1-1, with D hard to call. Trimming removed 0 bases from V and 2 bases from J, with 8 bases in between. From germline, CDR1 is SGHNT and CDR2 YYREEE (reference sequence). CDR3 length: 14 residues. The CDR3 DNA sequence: TGTGCCAGCAGCTTGGTCCGGGGTAACACTGAAGCTTTCTTT. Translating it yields CASSLVRGNTEAFF.

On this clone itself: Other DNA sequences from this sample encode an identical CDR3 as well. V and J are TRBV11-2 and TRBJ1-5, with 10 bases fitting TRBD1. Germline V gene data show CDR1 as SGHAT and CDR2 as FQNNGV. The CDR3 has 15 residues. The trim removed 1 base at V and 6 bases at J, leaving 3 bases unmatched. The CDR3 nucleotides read TGTGCCAGCAGCTTAGGACAGGGGGCCGGTCAGCCCCAGCATTTT. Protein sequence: CASSLGQGAGQPQHF.

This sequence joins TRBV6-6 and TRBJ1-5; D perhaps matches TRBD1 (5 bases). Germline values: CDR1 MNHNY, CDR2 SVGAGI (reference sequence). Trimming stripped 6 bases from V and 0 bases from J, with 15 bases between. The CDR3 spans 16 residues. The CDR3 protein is CASSPGGLGSNQPQHF. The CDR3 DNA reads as TGTGCCAGCAGCCCCGGGGGGTTAGGTAGCAATCAGCCCCAGCATTTT.

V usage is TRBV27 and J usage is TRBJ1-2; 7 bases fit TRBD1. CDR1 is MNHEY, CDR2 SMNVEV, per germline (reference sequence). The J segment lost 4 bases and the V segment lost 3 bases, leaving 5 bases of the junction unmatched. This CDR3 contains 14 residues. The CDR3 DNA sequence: TGTGCCAGCAGTTTGACAGGGTTTAGCTATGGCTACACCTTC. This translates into CASSLTGFSYGYTF.

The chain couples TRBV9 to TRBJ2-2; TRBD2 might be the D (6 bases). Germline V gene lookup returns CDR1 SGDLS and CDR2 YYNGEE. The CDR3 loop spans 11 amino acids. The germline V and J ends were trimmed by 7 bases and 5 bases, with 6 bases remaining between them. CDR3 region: CASGGTGELFF. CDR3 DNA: TGTGCCAGCGGGGGGACCGGGGAGCTGTTTTTT.

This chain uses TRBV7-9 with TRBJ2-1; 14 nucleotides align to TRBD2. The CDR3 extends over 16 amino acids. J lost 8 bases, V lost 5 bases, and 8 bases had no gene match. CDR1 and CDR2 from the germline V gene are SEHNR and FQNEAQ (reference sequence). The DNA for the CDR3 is TGTGCCAGCAGCCCTCGACTAGCGGGGGGGCAGTATGAGCAGTTCTTC. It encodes CASSPRLAGGQYEQFF.

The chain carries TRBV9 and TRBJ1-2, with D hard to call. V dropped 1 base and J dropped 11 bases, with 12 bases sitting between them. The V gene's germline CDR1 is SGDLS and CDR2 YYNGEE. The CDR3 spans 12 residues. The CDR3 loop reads CASSVPAPSYTF. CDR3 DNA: TGTGCCAGCAGCGTACCCGCCCCTAGTTACACCTTC.

CDR3 amino acids: CASSRTSGSLGETQYF. As DNA, the CDR3 is TGTGCCAGCAGCAGGACTAGCGGGAGTTTGGGAGAGACCCAGTACTTC. This chain joins TRBV5-4 and TRBJ2-5; 13 positions match TRBD2. The length of the CDR3 is 16 residues. Germline CDR1 is SGHNT and CDR2 is YYREEE (reference sequence). Trimming cost V 4 bases and J 4 bases; bases outside gene matches: 7.

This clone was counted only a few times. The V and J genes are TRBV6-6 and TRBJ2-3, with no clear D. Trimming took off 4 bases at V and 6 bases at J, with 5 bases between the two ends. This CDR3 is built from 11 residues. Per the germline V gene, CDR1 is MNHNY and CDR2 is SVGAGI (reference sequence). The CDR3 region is CASSLSDTQYF. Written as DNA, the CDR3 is TGTGCCAGCAGTTTATCGGATACGCAGTATTTT.

The CDR3 DNA is TGCGCCAGCAGCCAAGATCTCCTCCAGCCCCAGCATTTT. This translates into CASSQDLLQPQHF. V and J are TRBV4-3 and TRBJ1-5, with unresolved D. CDR3 length equals 13 residues. The ends were cut back, 0 bases at V and 7 bases at J, with 7 bases in the middle. The germline CDR1 and CDR2 sequences are LGHNA and YSLEER.

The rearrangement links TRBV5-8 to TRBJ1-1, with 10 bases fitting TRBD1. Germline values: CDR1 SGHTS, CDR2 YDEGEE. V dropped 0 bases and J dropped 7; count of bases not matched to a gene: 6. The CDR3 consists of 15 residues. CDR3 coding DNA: TGTGCCAGCAGCTTGGTCGGACAGGGGGTATATGAAGCTTTCTTT. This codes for CASSLVGQGVYEAFF.

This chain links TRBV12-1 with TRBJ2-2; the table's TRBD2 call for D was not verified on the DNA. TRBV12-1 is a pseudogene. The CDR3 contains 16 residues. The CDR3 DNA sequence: TGTGCCAGCAGCTTTGCAATGGGCGGGCGCGCCGGGGAGCTGTTTTTT. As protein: CASSFAMGGRAGELFF.